This entry concerns a single T cell receptor (beta chain). Its antigen remains unknown. The data originate from a study of tumor and adjacent non-tumor tissue in lung cancer. Study information: Patients comprised 12 adenocarcinoma, 2 squamous cell carcinoma and 1 small cell lung cancer. Study conclusions and caveats: Tumor repertoires had a smaller top 100 clone share than normal lung. Tumor tissue had significantly higher TCR diversity than normal lung.

RNA was extracted from bulk tissue without any cell sorting. CDR3 length equals 14 residues. CDR1 and CDR2 from the germline V gene are MDHEN and SYDVKM. V was shortened by 6 bases and J by 0 bases, with 10 bases between the two germline ends. Three rounds of nested PCR, following a modified ARM-PCR protocol, produced the TCRbeta library. TCRdb re-analysed the multiplex PCR reads in MiXCR, keeping a single row per CDR3 protein. In the table there are about 110,000 distinct CDR3 sequences, roughly 74% of which are singletons. This receptor was taken from an older woman with non-small cell lung cancer. The J gene is TRBJ2-3, the V gene TRBV28; D is unclear. Sequenced: lung tumor tissue. This CDR3 is CASSPLDSTDTQYF. DNA of the CDR3: TGTGCCAGCAGCCCTTTAGACAGCACAGATACGCAGTATTTT.